These T cell receptor beta chains were read from a single sample in a study of T cell repertoires in cytomegalovirus infection. One entry per CDR3 protein results from TCRdb running MiXCR on the reads. The data hold nearly 650,000 distinct CDR3 sequences, with approximately 25% observed a single time. Sequencing was performed on CD8+ T cells from PBMCs. These receptors were collected from a human donor in good health (CMV status not recorded). Some clones in this sample may be carry-over from other donors' samples. CDR3s include the opening cysteine and the closing phenylalanine or tryptophan. D genes are given only for firm matches. Where a row states a size, it is once, few, many or the class of an expanded clone; other rows omit it.

J gene: TRBJ2-1
clone size: -
V gene: TRBV7-9
D gene: -
CDR3 DNA: TGTGCCAGCAGCTTAGCTGCCGGAACCTACAATGAGCAGTTCTTC
CDR3 protein: CASSLAAGTYNEQFF

J gene: TRBJ2-2
clone size: few
V gene: TRBV10-3
D gene: -
CDR3 DNA: TGTGCCATCAATGGAGGCGGGGAGCTGTTTTTT
CDR3 protein: CAINGGGELFF

J gene: TRBJ2-5
clone size: few
V gene: TRBV29-1
D gene: TRBD1
CDR3 DNA: TGCAGCGTTGAAGGGCCAGGGGGCGAAGAGACCCAGTACTTC
CDR3 protein: CSVEGPGGEETQYF

J gene: TRBJ2-2
clone size: many
V gene: TRBV7-6
D gene: TRBD1
CDR3 DNA: TGTGCCAGCAGCTGGGGGACAGAGAACACCGGGGAGCTGTTTTTT
CDR3 protein: CASSWGTENTGELFF

J gene: TRBJ1-1
clone size: -
V gene: TRBV2
D gene: TRBD1
CDR3 DNA: TGTGCCATCGTAGGACAGGGAGGCACTGAAGCTTTCTTT
CDR3 protein: CAIVGQGGTEAFF

J gene: TRBJ2-7
clone size: -
V gene: TRBV13
D gene: -
CDR3 DNA: TGTGCCAGCAGCTTAGGACCCGCGGGCGACTACGAGCAGTACTTC
CDR3 protein: CASSLGPAGDYEQYF

J gene: TRBJ2-7
clone size: -
V gene: TRBV4-2
D gene: TRBD2
CDR3 DNA: TGTGCCAGCAGCCAAACTCCGGGACTAGGGGACGAGCAGTACTTC
CDR3 protein: CASSQTPGLGDEQYF

J gene: TRBJ2-5
clone size: -
V gene: TRBV19
D gene: -
CDR3 DNA: TGTGCCAGTAGTATGAAAGCGGGCAGGCCCTCACGGACCCAGTACTTC
CDR3 protein: CASSMKAGRPSRTQYF

J gene: TRBJ1-1
clone size: many
V gene: TRBV6-6
D gene: -
CDR3 DNA: TGTGCCAGCCTACAGGAGAACACTGAAGCTTTCTTT
CDR3 protein: CASLQENTEAFF

J gene: TRBJ2-3
clone size: few
V gene: TRBV12-3/TRBV12-4
D gene: TRBD1
CDR3 DNA: TGTGCCAGCAGTCCCGAGGGGGCGGCAGATACGCAGTATTTT
CDR3 protein: CASSPEGAADTQYF

J gene: TRBJ2-5
clone size: -
V gene: TRBV9
D gene: TRBD2
CDR3 DNA: TGTGCCAGCAGCGCCCGACTAGCGGGGGAGTCACAGTACTTC
CDR3 protein: CASSARLAGESQYF

J gene: TRBJ2-7
clone size: few
V gene: TRBV29-1
D gene: TRBD2
CDR3 DNA: TGCAGCTCGTATCTCCCTACTAGCGGGGGCCGTAAGCACTCCTACGAGCAGTACTTC
CDR3 protein: CSSYLPTSGGRKHSYEQYF

J gene: TRBJ2-7
clone size: -
V gene: TRBV7-6
D gene: -
CDR3 DNA: TGTGCCAGCAGCTTAGCGGACTTGGACTACGAGCAGTACTTC
CDR3 protein: CASSLADLDYEQYF

J gene: TRBJ2-5
clone size: many
V gene: TRBV7-6
D gene: TRBD1
CDR3 DNA: TGTGCCAGCAGCATCCGACAGGGCCAAGAGACCCAGTACTTC
CDR3 protein: CASSIRQGQETQYF

J gene: TRBJ2-2
clone size: many
V gene: TRBV7-2
D gene: TRBD2
CDR3 DNA: TGTGCCAGCACCGACGAATTGGGACTAGCGGGCCGCTTAAACCCCGGGGAGCTGTTTTTT
CDR3 protein: CASTDELGLAGRLNPGELFF

J gene: TRBJ2-1
clone size: few
V gene: TRBV6-2/TRBV6-3
D gene: TRBD2
CDR3 DNA: TGTGCCAGCAGTTCCCGGACTAGCGGGGGGTCTAGTTACTACAATGAGCAGTTCTTC
CDR3 protein: CASSSRTSGGSSYYNEQFF

J gene: TRBJ2-7
clone size: -
V gene: TRBV19
D gene: -
CDR3 DNA: TGTGCCAGTAGTATTGGGGTTAGCTCCTACGAGCAGTACTTC
CDR3 protein: CASSIGVSSYEQYF

J gene: TRBJ2-5
clone size: few
V gene: TRBV7-6
D gene: -
CDR3 DNA: TGTGCCAGCAGCATAATCTTGGGGGTCCAAGAGACCCAGTACTTC
CDR3 protein: CASSIILGVQETQYF

J gene: TRBJ2-1
clone size: few
V gene: TRBV4-3
D gene: TRBD1
CDR3 DNA: TGCGCCAGCAGCCAAGGAGCTACGGCAACAGGGGGCACCTACAATGAGCAGTTCTTC
CDR3 protein: CASSQGATATGGTYNEQFF

J gene: TRBJ2-6
clone size: few
V gene: TRBV28
D gene: -
CDR3 DNA: TGTGCCAGCAGCCTAAGGAGGGGGGGCCCTGGGGCCAACGTCCTGACTTTC
CDR3 protein: CASSLRRGGPGANVLTF

J gene: TRBJ1-2
clone size: few
V gene: TRBV7-9
D gene: -
CDR3 DNA: TGTGCCAGCAGCTTCCCCGATCGGGCGGGCTATGGCTACACCTTC
CDR3 protein: CASSFPDRAGYGYTF

J gene: TRBJ1-1
clone size: -
V gene: TRBV5-4
D gene: TRBD1
CDR3 DNA: TGTGCCAGAAGCACATCACCCAGGGGGAGCACTGAAGCTTTCTTT
CDR3 protein: CARSTSPRGSTEAFF

J gene: TRBJ2-7
clone size: -
V gene: TRBV19
D gene: TRBD2
CDR3 DNA: TGTGCCAGTAGTATTAGCGGGGGTAGCTCCTACGAGCAGTACTTC
CDR3 protein: CASSISGGSSYEQYF

J gene: TRBJ2-1
clone size: -
V gene: TRBV4-1
D gene: TRBD2
CDR3 DNA: TGCGCCAGCAGCCAAGATCCTACTAGCGGGGGGGCGGATAATGAGCAGTTCTTC
CDR3 protein: CASSQDPTSGGADNEQFF

J gene: TRBJ1-1
clone size: -
V gene: TRBV6-5
D gene: -
CDR3 DNA: -
CDR3 protein: CASSSSTANTEAFF